Listed here are 19 T cell receptor beta chains from one sample, sequenced in a study of blood T cell repertoires in COVID-19. The assay was immunoSEQ multiplex PCR, and TCRdb's table has in-frame clones only and misses some. Of about 100,000 clones in the sample, less than 90% are singletons; the top ten hold about 6.9%. Material for sequencing was peripheral blood. The receptors come from a man in his thirties or forties in a cohort sampled during active COVID-19.

The V and J genes are TRBV7-8 and TRBJ1-5; TRBD1 matches 10 bases. CDR1 and CDR2 from the germline V gene are SGHVS and FQNEAQ. Trimming cost V 5 bases and J 6 bases; bases outside gene matches: 7. There are 15 residues in the CDR3. The DNA for the CDR3 is TGTGCCAGCAGCCCGGGGACAGGGGAGGTTCAGCCCCAGCATTTT. This sequence encodes CASSPGTGEVQPQHF.

The chain carries TRBV2 and TRBJ1-1, with D uncertain. Trimming stripped 8 bases from V and 1 base from J, with 5 bases between. Germline V gene sequence: CDR1 SNHLY, CDR2 FYNNEI. CDR3 length equals 11 residues. This CDR3 is CASEENTEAFF. CDR3 bases: TGTGCCAGCGAGGAGAACACTGAAGCTTTCTTT.

A single count supports this clone. This rearrangement joins TRBV11-2 to TRBJ2-3; no clear D gene. In germline, CDR1 is SGHAT, CDR2 FQNNGV. The V and J ends lost 3 bases and 2 bases respectively, with 12 bases between them. The CDR3 covers 15 residues. CDR3 region: CASSLGPIDTDTQYF. The CDR3 DNA reads TGTGCCAGCAGCTTGGGCCCGATTGACACAGATACGCAGTATTTT.

This clone was seen a handful of times. This sequence joins TRBV5-1 and TRBJ1-3; D not resolved. Germline-derived CDR1 and CDR2 are SGHRS and YFSETQ. This CDR3 spans 16 amino acids. Trimming pared 0 bases from V and 1 base from J, leaving 11 bases between. The CDR3 spells CASSLGLQVSGNTIYF. The CDR3 DNA is TGCGCCAGCAGCTTGGGCCTCCAGGTGTCTGGAAACACCATATATTTT.

This chain joins TRBV7-2 and TRBJ2-7; possible D gene TRBD2, 6 bases. Trimming shortened V by 0 bases and J by 2 bases, and 14 bases separated the two germline ends. The CDR3 is made up of 16 amino acids. Germline V gene lookup returns CDR1 SGHTA and CDR2 FQGNSA. The CDR3, as DNA: TGTGCCAGCAGCTTAGCCTCCGGGACTGGCACCTACGAGCAGTACTTC. Translating it yields CASSLASGTGTYEQYF.

Note on this clone: A read error is likely, as this CDR3 ends without the conserved phenylalanine or tryptophan. The DNA is left out, because the CDR3 cannot be placed on it with certainty; the CDR3 is given as TCRdb lists it. The chain combines TRBV30 with TRBJ1-2; the DNA was not compared with TRBD1, the D call given in the table. Per germline, CDR1 GTSNPN and CDR2 SVGIG (reference sequence). The CDR3 region is 10 residues in length, termini included. The CDR3 sequence: CAWSTRGRAV.

This clone occurred many times. The chain uses TRBV7-2 and TRBJ2-7; 14 positions agree with TRBD2. Per the germline V gene, CDR1 is SGHTA and CDR2 is FQGNSA. Trimming removed 5 bases from V and 3 bases from J; junction bases left unmatched: 6. The length of the CDR3 is 16 residues. The CDR3, as DNA: TGTGCCAGCAGCCCACGTGGACTAGCGGGGGGCTACGAGCAGTACTTC. Translated: CASSPRGLAGGYEQYF.

The genes are TRBV7-2 and TRBJ2-7; 9 bases fit TRBD1. Germline V gene sequence: CDR1 SGHTA, CDR2 FQGNSA. The CDR3 extends over 16 amino acids. Trimming removed 5 bases from V and 2 bases from J; junction bases left unmatched: 10. The CDR3 is CASSVTPGQGPYEQYF. CDR3 DNA: TGTGCCAGCAGCGTAACACCGGGACAGGGACCCTACGAGCAGTACTTC. Looking up the rest from reference TRBV7-2 and TRBJ2-7 gives the full variable domain: GAGVSQSPSNKVTEKGKDVELRCDPISGHTALYWYRQSLGQGLEFLIYFQGNSAPDKSGLPSDRFSAERTGGSVSTLTIQRTQQEDSAVYLCASSVTPGQGPYEQYFGPGTRLTVT.

The table lists this clone with a few counts. The chain recombines TRBV7-9 with TRBJ2-5; D perhaps matches TRBD1 (5 bases). The V gene lost 5 bases and the J gene lost 4 bases, with 14 bases spanning the gap. Germline assignment: CDR1 SEHNR and CDR2 FQNEAQ (reference sequence). This CDR3 is built from 14 residues. CDR3 nucleotide sequence: TGTGCCAGCAGCCGTGAAGCTGGGGCAGAGACCCAGTACTTC. Translated, it gives CASSREAGAETQYF.

The genes are TRBV5-1 and TRBJ1-2; possibly TRBD1 for D (5 bases). There are 14 residues in the CDR3. The germline V gene encodes CDR1 SGHRS and CDR2 YFSETQ. V lost 0 bases, J lost 8 bases, and 14 bases lay in between. As DNA, the CDR3 is TGCGCCAGCAGCTTGGCCGAATTGGGGCTCGGCTACACCTTC. Its translation: CASSLAELGLGYTF.

The genes are TRBV6-4 and TRBJ2-1, with TRBD2 matching 8 bases. V shed 3 bases and J 0 bases; nucleotides not matched to a gene: 7. The CDR3 has 17 residues. Germline lookup yields CDR1 MRHNA and CDR2 SNTAGT. CDR3 coding DNA: TGTGCCAGCAGTGAGATGAGCGGGGGCGGCTCCTACAATGAGCAGTTCTTC. This encodes CASSEMSGGGSYNEQFF.

The chain carries TRBV7-2 and TRBJ2-7; D possibly corresponds to TRBD1 (6 bases). The CDR3 is 15 residues long. The germline CDR1 and CDR2 sequences are SGHTA and FQGNSA. Trimming removed 3 bases at V and 0 bases at J, with 12 bases between. The CDR3 here is CASSLAWGHSYEQYF. The CDR3, as DNA: TGTGCCAGCAGCTTGGCATGGGGGCACTCCTACGAGCAGTACTTC.

The rearrangement joins TRBV11-2 to TRBJ2-7, with 9 nucleotides matching TRBD2. The CDR3 is 15 residues long. In germline, CDR1 is SGHAT, CDR2 FQNNGV. The V gene end was trimmed by 3 bases and the J gene end by 2 bases; junction bases not matched to a gene: 5. In DNA form, the CDR3 reads TGTGCCAGCAGCTTCCTCCGCGGGGGGGCCTACGAGCAGTACTTC. It encodes CASSFLRGGAYEQYF.

The V call is TRBV7-3, the J call TRBJ2-3, with D tentatively TRBD2 (7 bases). Germline V CDR1 and CDR2: SGHTA, FQGTGA. The CDR3 consists of 15 residues. Trimming left V 5 bases short and J 1 base short, with 13 bases between. The CDR3 bases are TGTGCCAGCAGCGCAGGGGCGGGGGGCACAGATACGCAGTATTTT. Its protein product is CASSAGAGGTDTQYF.

DNA for the CDR3: TGTGCCAGCAGCTTGACTAGCGAGAAGGATACGCAGTATTTT. Translated: CASSLTSEKDTQYF. This chain connects TRBV11-2 to TRBJ2-3, with 8 bases fitting TRBD2. Germline values: CDR1 SGHAT, CDR2 FQNNGV. The CDR3 has 14 amino acids. Trimming removed 3 bases from V and 6 bases from J; junction bases left unmatched: 5. Drawing the rest from reference TRBV11-2 and TRBJ2-3, the complete variable domain is EAGVAQSPRYKIIEKRQSVAFWCNPISGHATLYWYQQILGQGPKLLIQFQNNGVVDDSQLPKDRFSAERLKGVDSTLKIQPAKLEDSAVYLCASSLTSEKDTQYFGPGTRLTVL.

This clone was observed a handful of times. This sequence joins TRBV5-1 and TRBJ1-5, with 7 bases identical to TRBD1. Trimming at V came to 1 base and at J to 2 bases, leaving 3 bases not matched to a gene. The germline V gene encodes CDR1 SGHRS and CDR2 YFSETQ. This CDR3 is built from 15 residues. CDR3 in DNA: TGCGCCAGCAGCTTGCAGGGGGGCGGCAATCAGCCCCAGCATTTT. Translation gives CASSLQGGGNQPQHF.

The CDR3 loop reads CASSSEGLGPTTNEKLFF. In nucleotides, the CDR3 is TGTGCCAGCAGCAGCGAGGGACTAGGGCCCACAACTAATGAAAAACTGTTTTTT. This chain links TRBV28 with TRBJ1-4; a weak D match, TRBD1 (5 bases). Germline loops: CDR1 MDHEN, CDR2 SYDVKM. The ends were cut back, 6 bases at V and 0 bases at J, with 20 bases in the middle. There are 18 residues in the CDR3.

This clone was counted a single time. This chain joins TRBV7-6 and TRBJ2-1; 11 bases line up with TRBD2. The CDR3 contains 17 residues. V shed 2 bases, J shed 8 bases, and the junction held 11 bases outside the gene matches. Germline values: CDR1 SGHVS, CDR2 FNYEAQ. DNA for the CDR3: TGTGCCAGCAGCTTAAGTCTGGTAGCGGGGGGGCGGGATGAGCAGTTCTTC. Encoded protein: CASSLSLVAGGRDEQFF.

The rearrangement joins TRBV6-5 to TRBJ1-4; 11 bases agree with TRBD1. This CDR3 region has 14 residues. CDR1 is MNHEY and CDR2 is SVGAGI in the germline V gene. After removal of 6 bases from V and 5 bases from J, the junction contained 2 bases not matched to a gene. Written as DNA, the CDR3 is TGTGCCAGCAGAAGGGACAGGGGGAATGAAAAACTGTTTTTT. Translated: CASRRDRGNEKLFF.